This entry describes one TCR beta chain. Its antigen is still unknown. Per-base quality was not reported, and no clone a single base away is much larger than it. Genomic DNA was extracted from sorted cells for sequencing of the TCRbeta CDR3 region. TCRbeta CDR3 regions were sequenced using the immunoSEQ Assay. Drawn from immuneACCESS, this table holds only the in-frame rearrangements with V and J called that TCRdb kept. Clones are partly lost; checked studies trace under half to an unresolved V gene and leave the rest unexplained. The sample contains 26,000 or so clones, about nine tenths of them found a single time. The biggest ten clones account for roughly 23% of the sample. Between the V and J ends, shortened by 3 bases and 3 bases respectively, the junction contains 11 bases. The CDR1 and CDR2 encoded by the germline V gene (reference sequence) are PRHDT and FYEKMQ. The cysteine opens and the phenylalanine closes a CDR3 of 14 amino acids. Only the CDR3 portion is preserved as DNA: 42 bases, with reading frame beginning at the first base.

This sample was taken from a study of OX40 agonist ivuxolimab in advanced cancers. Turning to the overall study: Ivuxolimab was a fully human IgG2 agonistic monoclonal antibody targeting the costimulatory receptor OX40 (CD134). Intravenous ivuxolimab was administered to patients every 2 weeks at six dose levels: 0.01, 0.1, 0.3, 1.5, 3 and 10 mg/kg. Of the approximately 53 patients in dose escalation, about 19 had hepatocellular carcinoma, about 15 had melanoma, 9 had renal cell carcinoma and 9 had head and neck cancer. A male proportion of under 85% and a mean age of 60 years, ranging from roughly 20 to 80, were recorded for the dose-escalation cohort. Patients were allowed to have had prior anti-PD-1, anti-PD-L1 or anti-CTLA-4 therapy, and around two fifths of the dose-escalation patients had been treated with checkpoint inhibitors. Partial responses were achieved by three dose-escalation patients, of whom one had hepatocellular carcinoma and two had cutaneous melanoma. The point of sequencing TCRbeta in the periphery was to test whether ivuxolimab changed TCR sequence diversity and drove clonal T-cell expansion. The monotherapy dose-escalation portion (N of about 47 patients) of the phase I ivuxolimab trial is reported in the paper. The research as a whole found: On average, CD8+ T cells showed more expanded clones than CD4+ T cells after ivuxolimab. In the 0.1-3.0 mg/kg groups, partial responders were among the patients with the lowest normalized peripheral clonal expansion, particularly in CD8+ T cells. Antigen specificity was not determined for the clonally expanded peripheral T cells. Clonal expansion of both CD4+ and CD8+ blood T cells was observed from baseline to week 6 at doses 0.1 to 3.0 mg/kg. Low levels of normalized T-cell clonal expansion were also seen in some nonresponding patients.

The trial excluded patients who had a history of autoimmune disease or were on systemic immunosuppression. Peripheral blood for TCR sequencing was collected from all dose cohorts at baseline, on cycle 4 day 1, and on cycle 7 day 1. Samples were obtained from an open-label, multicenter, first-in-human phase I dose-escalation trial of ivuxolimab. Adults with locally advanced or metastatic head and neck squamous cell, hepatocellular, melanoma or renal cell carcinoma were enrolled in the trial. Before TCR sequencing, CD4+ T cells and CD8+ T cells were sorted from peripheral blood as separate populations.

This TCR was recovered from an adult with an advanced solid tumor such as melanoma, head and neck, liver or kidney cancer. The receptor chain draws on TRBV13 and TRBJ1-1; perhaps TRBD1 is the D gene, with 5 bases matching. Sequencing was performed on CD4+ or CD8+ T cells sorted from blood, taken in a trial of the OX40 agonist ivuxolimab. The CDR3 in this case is CASSLAGTYTEAFF. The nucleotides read TGTGCCAGCAGCTTGGCCGGGACCTACACTGAAGCTTTCTTT.